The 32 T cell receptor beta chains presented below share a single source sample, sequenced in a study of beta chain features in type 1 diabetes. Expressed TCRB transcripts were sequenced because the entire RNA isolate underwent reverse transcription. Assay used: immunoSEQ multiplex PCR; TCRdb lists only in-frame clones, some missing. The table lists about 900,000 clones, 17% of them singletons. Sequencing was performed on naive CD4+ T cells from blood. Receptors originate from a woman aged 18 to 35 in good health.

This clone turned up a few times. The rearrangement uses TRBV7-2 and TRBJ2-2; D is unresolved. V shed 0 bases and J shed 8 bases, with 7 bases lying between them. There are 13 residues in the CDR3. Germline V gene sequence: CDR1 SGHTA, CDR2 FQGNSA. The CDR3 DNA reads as TGTGCCAGCAGCTTAGCCCTTTTTGGGGAGCTGTTTTTT. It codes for CASSLALFGELFF.

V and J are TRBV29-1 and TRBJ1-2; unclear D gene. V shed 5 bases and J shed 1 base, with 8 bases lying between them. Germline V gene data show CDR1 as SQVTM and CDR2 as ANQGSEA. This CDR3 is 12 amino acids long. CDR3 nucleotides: TGCAGCGTTTTGAGGGTTAACTATGGCTACACCTTC. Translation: CSVLRVNYGYTF.

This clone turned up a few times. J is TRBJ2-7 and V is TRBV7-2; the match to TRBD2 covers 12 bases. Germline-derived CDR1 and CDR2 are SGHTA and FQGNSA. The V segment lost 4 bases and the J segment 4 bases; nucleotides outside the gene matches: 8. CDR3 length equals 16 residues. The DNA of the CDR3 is TGTGCCAGCAGCTCCCCAGGACTAGCGGGAAGGTACGAGCAGTACTTC. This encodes CASSSPGLAGRYEQYF.

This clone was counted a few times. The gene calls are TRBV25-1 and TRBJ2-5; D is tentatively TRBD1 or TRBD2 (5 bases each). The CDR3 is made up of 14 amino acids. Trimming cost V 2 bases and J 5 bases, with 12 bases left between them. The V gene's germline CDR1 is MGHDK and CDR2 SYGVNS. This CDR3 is CASSEAGTVETQYF. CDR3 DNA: TGTGCCAGCAGTGAAGCCGGGACGGTGGAGACCCAGTACTTC.

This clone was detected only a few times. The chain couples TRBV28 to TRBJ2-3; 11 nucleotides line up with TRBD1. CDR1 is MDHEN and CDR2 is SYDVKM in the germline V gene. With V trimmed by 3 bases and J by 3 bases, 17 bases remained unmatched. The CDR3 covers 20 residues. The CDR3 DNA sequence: TGTGCCAGCAGTTTCAGGACAGGGGGCGTTTCGGTACCCGCGACAGATACGCAGTATTTT. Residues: CASSFRTGGVSVPATDTQYF.

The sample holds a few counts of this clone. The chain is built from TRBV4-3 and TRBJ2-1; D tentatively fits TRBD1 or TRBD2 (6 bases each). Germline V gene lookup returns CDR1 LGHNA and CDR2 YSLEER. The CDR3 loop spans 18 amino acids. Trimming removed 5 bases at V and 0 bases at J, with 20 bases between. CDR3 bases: TGCGCCAGCAGCTCTAGGCCTCGGGGGCCGGGCTCCTACAATGAGCAGTTCTTC. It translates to CASSSRPRGPGSYNEQFF.

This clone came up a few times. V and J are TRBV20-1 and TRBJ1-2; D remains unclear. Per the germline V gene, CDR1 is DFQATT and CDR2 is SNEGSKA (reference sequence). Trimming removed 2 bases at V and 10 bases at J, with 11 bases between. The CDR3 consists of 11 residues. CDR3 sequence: CSARYLSTYTF. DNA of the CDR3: TGCAGTGCTAGATACCTCTCGACCTACACCTTC.

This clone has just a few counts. The DNA for the CDR3 is TGCAGCGTCCCCGTTGTGGGAGGGCCGACAGATACGCAGTATTTT. This gives the protein CSVPVVGGPTDTQYF. The chain joins TRBV29-1 to TRBJ2-3; 7 bases fit TRBD2. With 6 bases clipped from V and 3 bases from J, the junction kept 12 bases outside the gene matches. Germline V lookup: CDR1 SQVTM, CDR2 ANQGSEA. The CDR3 covers 15 residues.

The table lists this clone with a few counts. The CDR3 loop reads CASKLGAGEDTDTQYF. CDR3 coding DNA: TGTGCCAGCAAACTGGGTGCAGGGGAAGACACAGATACGCAGTATTTT. The rearrangement uses TRBV21-1 and TRBJ2-3; TRBD1 was called by the table and not checked on the DNA. TRBV21-1 is a pseudogene segment. The CDR3 totals 16 residues.

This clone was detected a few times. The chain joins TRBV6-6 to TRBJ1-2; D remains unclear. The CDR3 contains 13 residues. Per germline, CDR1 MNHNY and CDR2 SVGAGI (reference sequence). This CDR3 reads CAASRNPKDGYTF. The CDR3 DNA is TGTGCTGCATCCAGGAACCCCAAGGATGGCTACACCTTC.

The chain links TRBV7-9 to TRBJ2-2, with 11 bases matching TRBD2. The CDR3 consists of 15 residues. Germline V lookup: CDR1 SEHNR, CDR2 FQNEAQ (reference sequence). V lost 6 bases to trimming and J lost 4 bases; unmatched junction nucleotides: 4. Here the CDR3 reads CASRLAGVLTGELFF. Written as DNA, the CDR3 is TGTGCCAGCAGACTAGCGGGAGTCCTCACCGGGGAGCTGTTTTTT.

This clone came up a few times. As DNA, the CDR3 is TGTGCCAGCAGCTTAGTGCAGCAGAGCACCGGGGAGCTGTTTTTT. It is translated as CASSLVQQSTGELFF. V and J are TRBV7-9 and TRBJ2-2; D uncertain. V gave up 1 base and J gave up 4 bases, with 10 bases separating them. The CDR3 sequence is 15 residues long. Germline V lookup: CDR1 SEHNR, CDR2 FQNEAQ (reference sequence).

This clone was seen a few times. The DNA of the CDR3 is TGCAGCGTTGTGGGACAGGGAGTTGCAAAAGAGACCCAGTACTTC. It encodes CSVVGQGVAKETQYF. The chain has TRBV29-1 and TRBJ2-5; 9 positions match TRBD1. The trim removed 4 bases at V and 3 bases at J, leaving 9 bases unmatched. Germline loops: CDR1 SQVTM, CDR2 ANQGSEA. The CDR3 runs 15 residues.

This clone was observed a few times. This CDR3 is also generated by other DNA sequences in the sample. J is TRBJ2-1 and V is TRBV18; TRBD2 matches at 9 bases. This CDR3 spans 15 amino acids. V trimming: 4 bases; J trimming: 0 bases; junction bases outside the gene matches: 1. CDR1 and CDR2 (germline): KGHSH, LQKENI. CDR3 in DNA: TGTGCCAGCTCACGACTAGCGGCCTCCTACAATGAGCAGTTCTTC. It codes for CASSRLAASYNEQFF.

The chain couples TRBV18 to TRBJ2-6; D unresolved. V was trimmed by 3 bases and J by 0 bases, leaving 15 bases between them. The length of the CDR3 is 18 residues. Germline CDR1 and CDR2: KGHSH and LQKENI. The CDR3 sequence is CASSPVLKMGSGANVLTF. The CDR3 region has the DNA TGTGCCAGCTCACCGGTTCTAAAAATGGGCTCTGGGGCCAACGTCCTGACTTTC. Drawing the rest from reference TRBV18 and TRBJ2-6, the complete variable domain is NAGVMQNPRHLVRRRGQEARLRCSPMKGHSHVYWYRQLPEEGLKFMVYLQKENIIDESGMPKERFSAEFPKEGPSILRIQQVVRGDSAAYFCASSPVLKMGSGANVLTFGAGSRLTVL.

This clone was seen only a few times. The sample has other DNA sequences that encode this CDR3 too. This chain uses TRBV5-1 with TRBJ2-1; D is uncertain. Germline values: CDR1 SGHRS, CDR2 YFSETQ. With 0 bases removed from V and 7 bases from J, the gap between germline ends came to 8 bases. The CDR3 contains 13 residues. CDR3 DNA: TGCGCCAGCAGCTTGGGACCTGGTAATGAGCAGTTCTTC. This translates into CASSLGPGNEQFF.

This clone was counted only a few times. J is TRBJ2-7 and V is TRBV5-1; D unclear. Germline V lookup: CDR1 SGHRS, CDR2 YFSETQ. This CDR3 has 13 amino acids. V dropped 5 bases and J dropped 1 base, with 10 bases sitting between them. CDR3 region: CASSKTVSYEQYF. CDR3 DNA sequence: TGCGCCAGCAGTAAAACAGTTTCCTACGAGCAGTACTTC.

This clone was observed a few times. CDR3 region: CASSSEGTSYEQYF. DNA for the CDR3: TGTGCCAGCAGTTCCGAGGGTACGTCCTACGAGCAGTACTTC. This rearrangement joins TRBV28 to TRBJ2-7; weak D call: TRBD2 (5 bases). This CDR3 is built from 14 residues. CDR1 is MDHEN, CDR2 SYDVKM, per germline. The V end was cut by 4 bases, the J end by 1 base, with 11 bases between.

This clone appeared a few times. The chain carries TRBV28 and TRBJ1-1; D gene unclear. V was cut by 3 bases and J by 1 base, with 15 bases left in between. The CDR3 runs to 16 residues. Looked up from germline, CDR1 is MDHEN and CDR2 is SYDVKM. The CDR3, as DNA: TGTGCCAGCAGTTTGCCCATACCCCGACAGAACACTGAAGCTTTCTTT. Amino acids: CASSLPIPRQNTEAFF.

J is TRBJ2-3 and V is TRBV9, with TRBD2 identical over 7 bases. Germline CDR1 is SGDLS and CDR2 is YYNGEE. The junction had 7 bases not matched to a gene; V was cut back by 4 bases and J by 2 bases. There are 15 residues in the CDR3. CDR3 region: CASSLTAGATDTQYF. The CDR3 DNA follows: TGTGCCAGCAGCTTAACGGCGGGAGCCACAGATACGCAGTATTTT.

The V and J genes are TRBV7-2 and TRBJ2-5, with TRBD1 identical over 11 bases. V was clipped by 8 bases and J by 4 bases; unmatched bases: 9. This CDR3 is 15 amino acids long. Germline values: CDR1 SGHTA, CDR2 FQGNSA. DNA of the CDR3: TGTGCCAGCCGACGGACAGGGGGCGCGGGAGAGACCCAGTACTTC. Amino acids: CASRRTGGAGETQYF.

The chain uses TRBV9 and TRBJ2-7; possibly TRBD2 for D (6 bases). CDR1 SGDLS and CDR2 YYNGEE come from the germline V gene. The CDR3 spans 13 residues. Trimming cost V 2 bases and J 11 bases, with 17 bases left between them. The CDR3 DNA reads TGTGCCAGCAGCGTCAAACCCGGGACTCTAAAGTACTTC. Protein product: CASSVKPGTLKYF. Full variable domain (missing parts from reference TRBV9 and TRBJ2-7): DSGVTQTPKHLITATGQRVTLRCSPRSGDLSVYWYQQSLDQGLQFLIQYYNGEERAKGNILERFSAQQFPDLHSELNLSSLELGDSALYFCASSVKPGTLKYFGPGTRLTVT.

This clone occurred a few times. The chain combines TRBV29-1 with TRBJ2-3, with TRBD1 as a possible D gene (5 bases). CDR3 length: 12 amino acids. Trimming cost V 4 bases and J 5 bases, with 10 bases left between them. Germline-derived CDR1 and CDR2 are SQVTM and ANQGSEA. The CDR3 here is CSVVGPEDTQYF. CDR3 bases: TGCAGCGTTGTGGGGCCCGAAGATACGCAGTATTTT.

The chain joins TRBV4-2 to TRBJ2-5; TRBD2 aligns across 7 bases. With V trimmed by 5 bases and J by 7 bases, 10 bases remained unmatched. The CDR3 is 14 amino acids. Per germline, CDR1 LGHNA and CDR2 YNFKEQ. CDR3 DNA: TGTGCCAGCAGCTTAGCTCTAGCGGACGGGACCCAGTACTTC. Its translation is CASSLALADGTQYF.

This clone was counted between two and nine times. Here the CDR3 reads CSVRRQGWMNTEAFF. Written as DNA, the CDR3 is TGCAGCGTGAGAAGACAGGGGTGGATGAACACTGAAGCTTTCTTT. V is TRBV29-1 and J is TRBJ1-1; 8 bases align to TRBD1. CDR1 is SQVTM and CDR2 is ANQGSEA in the germline V gene. The CDR3 runs to 15 residues. The J segment lost 0 bases and the V segment lost 6 bases, leaving 9 bases of the junction unmatched. Complete variable domain (other parts from reference TRBV29-1 and TRBJ1-1): SAVISQKPSRDICQRGTSLTIQCQVDSQVTMMFWYRQQPGQSLTLIATANQGSEATYESGFVIDKFPISRPNLTFSTLTVSNMSPEDSSIYLCSVRRQGWMNTEAFFGQGTRLTVV.

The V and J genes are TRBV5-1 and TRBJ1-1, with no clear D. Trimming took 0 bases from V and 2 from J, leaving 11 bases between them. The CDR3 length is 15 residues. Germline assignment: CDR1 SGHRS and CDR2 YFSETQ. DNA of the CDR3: TGCGCCAGCAGCTTGGGGTGGAAGTTCAACACTGAAGCTTTCTTT. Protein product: CASSLGWKFNTEAFF.

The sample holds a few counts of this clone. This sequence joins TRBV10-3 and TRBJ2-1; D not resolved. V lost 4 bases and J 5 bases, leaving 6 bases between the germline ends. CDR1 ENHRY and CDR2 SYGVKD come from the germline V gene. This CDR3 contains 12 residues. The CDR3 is CAISGQDNEQFF. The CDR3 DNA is TGTGCCATCAGTGGGCAAGACAATGAGCAGTTCTTC.

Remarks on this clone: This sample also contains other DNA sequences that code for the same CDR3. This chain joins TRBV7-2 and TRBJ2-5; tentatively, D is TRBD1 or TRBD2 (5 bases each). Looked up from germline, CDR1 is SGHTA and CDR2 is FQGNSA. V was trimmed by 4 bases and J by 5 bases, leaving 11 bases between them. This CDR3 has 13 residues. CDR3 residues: CASSSGPGETQYF. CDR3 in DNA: TGTGCCAGCAGCTCGGGACCAGGCGAGACCCAGTACTTC.

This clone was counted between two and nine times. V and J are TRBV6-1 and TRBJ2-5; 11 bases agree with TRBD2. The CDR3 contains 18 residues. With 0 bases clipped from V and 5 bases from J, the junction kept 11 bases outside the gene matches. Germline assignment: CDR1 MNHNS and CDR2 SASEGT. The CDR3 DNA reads TGTGCCAGCAGTGAAGCGGTAGCGGGAGGGCCGGGTGTCGAGACCCAGTACTTC. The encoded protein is CASSEAVAGGPGVETQYF.

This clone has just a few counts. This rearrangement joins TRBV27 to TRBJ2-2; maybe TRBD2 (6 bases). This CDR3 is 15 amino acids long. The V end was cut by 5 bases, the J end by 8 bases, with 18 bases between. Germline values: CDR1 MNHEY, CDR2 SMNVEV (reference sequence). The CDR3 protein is CASSPYPTAGGELFF. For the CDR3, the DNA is TGTGCCAGCAGTCCATACCCGACTGCGGGAGGGGAGCTGTTTTTT.

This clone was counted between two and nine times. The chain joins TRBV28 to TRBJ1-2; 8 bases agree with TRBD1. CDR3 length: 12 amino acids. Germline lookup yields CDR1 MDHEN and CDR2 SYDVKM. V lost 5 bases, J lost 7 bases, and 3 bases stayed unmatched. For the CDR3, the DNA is TGTGCCAGCAGTGAGCAGGGGGCTGGCTACACCTTC. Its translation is CASSEQGAGYTF.

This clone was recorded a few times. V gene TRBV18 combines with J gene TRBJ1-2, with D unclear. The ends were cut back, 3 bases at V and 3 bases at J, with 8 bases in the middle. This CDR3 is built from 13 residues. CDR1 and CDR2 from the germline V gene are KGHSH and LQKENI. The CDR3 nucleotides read TGTGCCAGCTCACCGGAATCCGACTATGGCTACACCTTC. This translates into CASSPESDYGYTF.